A selection of T cell receptor beta chains follows, all from one sample in a study of beta chain features in type 1 diabetes. Sequencing was performed with immunoSEQ multiplex PCR; in TCRdb, only in-frame clones are kept and a portion is missing. This table has about 300,000 clones, 13% appearing once. The specimen sequenced was naive CD4+ T cells from blood. These receptor sequences come from a woman between 18 and 30 years old with type 1 diabetes. CDR3s leave out the opening cysteine and the closing phenylalanine or tryptophan. Rows give clone size only sometimes, using once, few, many, or a class for an expanded clone.

13	TRBJ2-1	TRBV10-3	few	AISSGLAGVGEQF
13	TRBJ2-1	TRBV2	few	ASSVGQSSYNEQF
9	TRBJ1-2	TRBV6-6	-	ASSYFEGYT
13	TRBJ2-1	TRBV11-2	-	ASSYPGSGNNEQF
11	TRBJ2-3	TRBV2	few	ASSLAASPKRD
11	TRBJ2-1	TRBV14	few	ASSQGQYGEQF
13	TRBJ2-1	TRBV27	-	ASSLAGAGVNEQF
13	TRBJ2-1	TRBV28	-	ASSLGQSSYNEQF
13	TRBJ1-2	TRBV7-2	-	ASSSQTGRPNGYT
14	TRBJ2-1	TRBV5-1	few	ASSLDGLAPYNEQF
12	TRBJ2-3	TRBV7-2	-	ASSLISSSDTQY
14	TRBJ2-1	TRBV7-3	-	ASSLTPGTRINEQF
9	TRBJ1-1	TRBV29-1	few	SVERQGKAF
12	TRBJ2-7	TRBV19	-	ASSTAVSGYEQY
12	TRBJ2-4	TRBV6-5	-	ASSYEASGPLQY
11	TRBJ2-2	TRBV27	few	ASSPTSTGELF
12	TRBJ2-7	TRBV5-1	few	ASSAGGEVDEQY
14	TRBJ2-7	TRBV5-1	few	ASSRPLAGNSFEQY
12	TRBJ2-3	TRBV7-8	-	ASSFRGSTDTQY
13	TRBJ2-1	TRBV6-6	-	ASSYKAGAYNEQF
12	TRBJ2-5	TRBV18	-	ASSRRQGEETQY
10	TRBJ2-3	TRBV7-2	-	ASSLMTDRQY
13	TRBJ2-3	TRBV28	-	ASSTAGGTTDTQY
11	TRBJ2-1	TRBV30	-	AWSVLRGNEQF
11	TRBJ1-4	TRBV18	few	ASSQTGVEKLF
9	TRBJ2-5	TRBV11-3	few	ASASPETQY
13	TRBJ2-2	TRBV12-5	few	ASGKGGEDTGELF
16	TRBJ1-2	TRBV9	-	ASSSHARGLNEFIGYT
11	TRBJ2-7	TRBV29-1	many	SVARTAAYEQY
15	TRBJ2-2	TRBV11-2	-	ASSLGTSGGLSGELF
12	TRBJ2-7	TRBV5-1	few	ASSSGTGVGEQY
9	TRBJ2-1	TRBV30	-	AWSVSGSIV
13	TRBJ1-1	TRBV7-2	few	ASSLTRDRNTEAF
14	TRBJ2-1	TRBV11-2	-	ASSLLAGVVGDEQF
13	TRBJ2-1	TRBV5-1	few	ASSLEAGTYNEQF
12	TRBJ2-4	TRBV5-1	few	ASSLDSGTNIQY
12	TRBJ1-2	TRBV7-2	-	ASSLDRGTYGYT
9	TRBJ2-3	TRBV20-1	-	SAWTGYTQY
13	TRBJ2-1	TRBV7-9	few	ASSLGLAEDNEQF
16	TRBJ2-1	TRBV7-9	-	ASSPLGLAGDAYNEQF
17	TRBJ2-1	TRBV15	once	ATSRETPGTSGIYNEQF
13	TRBJ2-1	TRBV11-2	few	ASSLRQGIGNEQF
13	TRBJ1-2	TRBV21-1	few	ASSIPTGGRDGYT
12	TRBJ2-2	TRBV6-6	-	ASRRLGFGGELF
12	TRBJ1-2	TRBV5-4	few	ASSLVGQGGGYT
10	TRBJ2-1	TRBV30	few	AWSVAGTMQF
15	TRBJ2-1	TRBV5-6	-	ASRRRTSGTLYNEQF
12	TRBJ2-5	TRBV11-2	-	ASSSNPRGETQY
13	TRBJ2-2	TRBV7-9	few	ASTVRTGGTGELF
12	TRBJ1-5	TRBV28	few	ASSLDRLNQPQH
11	TRBJ1-1	TRBV30	few	AWNTGGKTEAF